The 17 T cell receptor beta chains presented below share a single source sample, sequenced in a study of blood T cell repertoires in COVID-19. The method was immunoSEQ multiplex PCR; TCRdb's version includes in-frame clones alone and lacks a portion of them. In the table there are about 440,000 clones, around 91% of which are singletons. Sequences were obtained from PBMCs or T cells enriched from blood (not recorded which). These receptors all stem from a man aged 18 to 30 who had recovered from COVID-19.

The genes are TRBV7-9 and TRBJ1-1; D remains ambiguous. This CDR3 spans 14 amino acids. Trimming removed 5 bases from V and 0 bases from J, with 10 bases in between. Germline V gene data show CDR1 as SEHNR and CDR2 as FQNEAQ (reference sequence). For the CDR3, the DNA is TGTGCCAGCAGCCCTACAGTTTTGAACACTGAAGCTTTCTTT. Protein product: CASSPTVLNTEAFF.

The chain is built from TRBV11-3 and TRBJ2-3, with TRBD1 matching over 7 bases. Trimming removed 1 base from V and 4 bases from J; junction bases left unmatched: 5. In germline, CDR1 is SGHNT, CDR2 YENEEA. This CDR3 is built from 15 residues. The CDR3 sequence is CASSLAGQGADTQYF. In DNA form, the CDR3 reads TGTGCCAGCAGCTTAGCCGGGCAGGGGGCAGATACGCAGTATTTT.

The chain carries TRBV18 and TRBJ2-7; perhaps TRBD1 as D (5 bases). Germline CDR1 is KGHSH and CDR2 is LQKENI. The length of the CDR3 is 15 residues. V gave up 3 bases and J gave up 0 bases, with 12 bases separating them. CDR3 amino acids: CASSPDSLSSYEQYF. The CDR3 nucleotides read TGTGCCAGCTCACCCGACAGCTTAAGCTCCTACGAGCAGTACTTC.

The chain recombines TRBV6-6 with TRBJ1-1; D may be TRBD1 (6 bases). Germline assignment: CDR1 MNHNY and CDR2 SVGAGI (reference sequence). The length of the CDR3 is 12 residues. The V end lost 6 bases, the J end lost 8 bases, and 13 bases lay between the germline ends. In DNA, the CDR3 is TGTGCCAGCAGGCCGACCGGGACAGAAGCTTTCTTT. Its protein is CASRPTGTEAFF.

This clone was counted at least ten times. The rearrangement uses TRBV6-6 and TRBJ2-3; 13 bases fit TRBD2. CDR3 length: 17 residues. The V segment lost 5 bases and the J segment 1 base; nucleotides outside the gene matches: 6. CDR1 is MNHNY, CDR2 SVGAGI, per germline (reference sequence). CDR3 sequence: CASSPGTSGIRTDTQYF. The CDR3 DNA is TGTGCCAGCAGTCCCGGGACTAGCGGGATCCGCACAGATACGCAGTATTTT.

The chain employs TRBV3-1 (or the pseudogene TRBV3-2) and TRBJ1-1, with D perhaps TRBD1 (6 bases). Germline V gene sequence: CDR1 LGHDT, CDR2 YNNKEL (reference sequence). The V end lost 0 bases, the J end lost 7 bases, and 24 bases lay between the germline ends. The CDR3 extends over 18 amino acids. The CDR3 sequence: CASSQDNEYMSQGFEAFF. Here the CDR3 DNA reads TGTGCCAGCAGCCAAGACAATGAGTATATGTCACAGGGCTTTGAAGCTTTCTTT.

This sequence joins TRBV18 and TRBJ1-1; maybe TRBD1 (5 bases). The germline V gene has CDR1 KGHSH and CDR2 LQKENI. The CDR3 extends over 14 amino acids. V dropped 1 base and J dropped 1 base, with 7 bases sitting between them. The CDR3 sequence is CASSPQGKNTEAFF. CDR3 DNA sequence: TGTGCCAGCTCACCACAGGGGAAGAACACTGAAGCTTTCTTT.

The rearrangement uses TRBV21-1 and TRBJ1-2; TRBD1, the table's D call, was not compared with the DNA. TRBV21-1 is described as a pseudogene. The CDR3 is 11 amino acids. The CDR3 region is CASSAEYGYTF. Here the CDR3 DNA reads TGTGCCAGCAGCGCAGAATATGGCTACACCTTC.

This chain's CDR3 is CASSLRTDYGYTF. CDR3 bases: TGTGCCAGTAGCCTAAGGACAGACTATGGCTACACCTTC. The chain links TRBV19 to TRBJ1-2, with D perhaps TRBD1 (6 bases). V lost 6 bases to trimming and J lost 3 bases, with 11 bases between them. The germline V gene has CDR1 LNHDA and CDR2 SQIVND (reference sequence). This CDR3 is built from 13 residues.

The CDR3 loop reads CASSRDRGPGEKLFF. The CDR3 DNA is TGTGCCAGTAGTAGAGACAGGGGCCCCGGTGAAAAACTGTTTTTT. The chain combines TRBV19 with TRBJ1-4; TRBD1 matches at 8 bases. This CDR3 contains 15 residues. J lost 7 bases, V lost 4 bases, and 8 bases had no gene match. Germline lookup yields CDR1 LNHDA and CDR2 SQIVND (reference sequence).

The chain combines TRBV24-1 with TRBJ2-1; the match to TRBD1 covers 7 bases. This CDR3 spans 16 amino acids. V shed 0 bases and J 4 bases; nucleotides not matched to a gene: 5. The germline V gene has CDR1 KGHDR and CDR2 SFDVKD. CDR3 sequence: CATSDLQTGAYNEQFF. The CDR3 bases are TGTGCCACCAGTGATTTGCAAACAGGGGCGTACAATGAGCAGTTCTTC.

The chain has TRBV11-3 and TRBJ2-2; a possible D gene is TRBD1 (6 bases). CDR3 length: 16 residues. The V end was cut by 4 bases, the J end by 6 bases, with 18 bases between. Germline CDR1 is SGHNT and CDR2 is YENEEA. CDR3 loop: CASSSRSGASAGELFF. CDR3 in DNA: TGTGCCAGCAGCTCCCGGTCAGGGGCGAGCGCCGGGGAGCTGTTTTTT.

The rearrangement links TRBV7-9 to TRBJ1-2; 9 nucleotides match TRBD1. The CDR3 contains 13 residues. The V segment lost 3 bases and the J segment 14 bases; nucleotides outside the gene matches: 10. Germline CDR1 is SEHNR and CDR2 is FQNEAQ (reference sequence). Here the CDR3 reads CASSFTGGGPFTF. CDR3 DNA: TGTGCCAGCAGCTTTACAGGGGGCGGGCCGTTTACCTTC.

The chain carries TRBV4-1 and TRBJ2-7; 13 positions agree with TRBD2. Per germline, CDR1 MGHRA and CDR2 YSYEKL. Germline trimming cut 2 bases from V and 3 bases from J; bases unmatched to any gene: 4. CDR3 length: 16 residues. CDR3 residues: CASSQPTSGRFYEQYF. CDR3 coding DNA: TGCGCCAGCAGCCAACCGACTAGCGGGAGGTTCTACGAGCAGTACTTC.

In the case of this clone: At the DNA level, this CDR3 is encoded by other sequences in the same sample as well. The chain links TRBV6-5 to TRBJ1-6, with 10 bases fitting TRBD1. Trimming at V came to 0 bases and at J to 10 bases, leaving 3 bases not matched to a gene. Germline-derived CDR1 and CDR2 are MNHEY and SVGAGI. The CDR3 has 15 amino acids. CDR3 protein: CASSYSGTGDSPLHF. The CDR3 DNA reads TGTGCCAGCAGTTACTCCGGGACAGGGGACTCACCCCTCCACTTT.

The chain joins TRBV29-1 to TRBJ1-1, with D unclear. This CDR3 comprises 10 residues. Looked up from germline, CDR1 is SQVTM and CDR2 is ANQGSEA. V was pared by 7 bases and J by 7 bases, with 10 bases between. The CDR3 loop is CSASTGEAFF. The CDR3 nucleotides read TGCAGCGCATCCACTGGTGAAGCTTTCTTT.

The V call is TRBV5-1, the J call TRBJ1-4; 8 bases are shared with TRBD1. The CDR3 loop spans 15 amino acids. Germline V gives CDR1 SGHRS, CDR2 YFSETQ. Trimming removed 3 bases from V and 8 bases from J; junction bases left unmatched: 9. The CDR3 coding sequence is TGCGCCAGCAGCTACCTACAGGGGGATGGCGAAAAACTGTTTTTT. It translates to CASSYLQGDGEKLFF.